These T cell receptor beta chains were read from a single sample in a study of technical replicates of blood from a handful of donors. Produced via immunoSEQ multiplex PCR; TCRdb's table is partial and in-frame only. The repertoire holds under 70,000 clones, with approximately 93% as singletons. The specimen was PBMCs. The origin of the receptors is a human donor in good health. Some clones in this sample may be carry-over from other donors' samples. The CDR3 runs from the conserved cysteine through the conserved F or W. The D gene is left open where the match is weak. Some rows have no size entry. The others give once, few or many, or a class for an expanded clone.

CDR3aa	CDR3nt	d_gene	v_gene	j_gene	abundance
CASSQELAAREQYF	TGCGCCAGCAGCCAAGAACTAGCAGCGAGGGAGCAGTACTTC	-	TRBV4-3	TRBJ2-7	-
CSVYKPSSSYNEQFF	TGCAGCGTCTATAAGCCTAGCAGCTCCTACAATGAGCAGTTCTTC	-	TRBV29-1	TRBJ2-1	-
CASSLGDRTNTGELFF	TGCGCCAGCAGCTTGGGTGACAGGACAAACACCGGGGAGCTGTTTTTT	-	TRBV5-1	TRBJ2-2	-
CASSLGTGGAEAFF	TGCGCCAGCAGCTTAGGGACAGGGGGTGCTGAAGCTTTCTTT	TRBD1	TRBV4-1	TRBJ1-1	large
CASSPWTGESSYEQYF	TGCGCCAGCAGCCCATGGACAGGCGAGAGCTCCTACGAGCAGTACTTC	TRBD1	TRBV5-1	TRBJ2-7	-
CASVRDGGGFEQYF	TGTGCCTCCGTCCGGGACGGGGGGGGTTTCGAGCAGTACTTC	TRBD2	TRBV2	TRBJ2-7	-
CASSYRSGTQNEQFF	TGTGCCAGCAGTTATAGGAGCGGGACCCAAAATGAGCAGTTCTTC	TRBD2	TRBV6-5	TRBJ2-1	-
CASSETGQGNYGYTF	TGTGCCAGCAGTGAAACGGGACAGGGTAACTATGGCTACACCTTC	TRBD1	TRBV6-1	TRBJ1-2	-
CASSFSSGNYEQYF	TGTGCCAGCAGTTTCAGTAGCGGGAACTACGAGCAGTACTTC	TRBD2	TRBV27	TRBJ2-7	-
CASSLGPSGSSTDTQYF	TGCGCCAGCAGCTTGGGTCCTAGCGGGAGCAGCACAGATACGCAGTATTTT	TRBD2	TRBV5-1	TRBJ2-3	-
CASKGLAGSGAETQYF	TGCGCCAGCAAGGGACTAGCGGGGTCGGGGGCCGAGACCCAGTACTTC	TRBD2	TRBV5-1	TRBJ2-5	-
CASSYSGTDGYTF	TGTGCCAGCAGCTACTCCGGGACAGATGGCTACACCTTC	TRBD1	TRBV5-8	TRBJ1-2	-
CASSVVMGGNTEAFF	TGTGCCAGCAGCGTAGTAATGGGAGGGAACACTGAAGCTTTCTTT	-	TRBV9	TRBJ1-1	-
CASSKAGNTIYF	TGTGCCAGCAGCAAGGCAGGAAACACCATATATTTT	-	TRBV21-1	TRBJ1-3	once
CASRRSGANVLTF	TGCGCCAGCAGACGGTCCGGGGCCAACGTCCTGACTTTC	-	TRBV4-3	TRBJ2-6	-
CASSFVDGGAFF	TGTGCCAGCAGCTTCGTGGACGGGGGGGCTTTCTTT	-	TRBV5-4	TRBJ1-1	-
CASSFGFPYYEQYF	TGTGCCAGCAGCTTTGGCTTTCCTTACTACGAGCAGTACTTC	-	TRBV7-2	TRBJ2-7	once
CSVAPDRLNTEAFF	TGCAGCGTTGCCCCGGACAGATTGAACACTGAAGCTTTCTTT	-	TRBV29-1	TRBJ1-1	-
CASSLDGGYNEQFF	TGTGCCAGCAGCTTGGACGGGGGCTACAATGAGCAGTTCTTC	-	TRBV5-4	TRBJ2-1	-
CASSGGARYEQYF	TGTGCCAGCAGCGGCGGGGCCCGCTACGAGCAGTACTTC	-	TRBV7-8	TRBJ2-7	once
CASLSPDSSCPDTQYF	TGCGCCAGCCTGTCCCCCGACTCGTCTTGCCCAGATACGCAGTATTTT	-	TRBV5-1	TRBJ2-3	-
CATSALGGAGETQYF	TGTGCCACCAGCGCACTAGGGGGCGCGGGGGAGACCCAGTACTTC	-	TRBV15	TRBJ2-5	-
CASSSPGGISTDTQYF	TGTGCCAGCAGTTCGCCCGGGGGAATTAGCACAGATACGCAGTATTTT	-	TRBV28	TRBJ2-3	-
CASSASSTSYEQYF	TGCGCCAGCAGCGCGAGCTCAACGTCCTACGAGCAGTACTTC	-	TRBV5-1	TRBJ2-7	-
CASSILTGKAFF	TGTGCCAGCAGCATTTTAACAGGGAAAGCTTTCTTT	-	TRBV7-9	TRBJ1-1	few
CASSQDLAGLSYEQYF	TGTGCCAGCAGCCAAGATTTGGCGGGACTCTCCTACGAGCAGTACTTC	-	TRBV4-2	TRBJ2-7	-
CASSQANKEAFF	TGTGCCAGCAGCCAAGCGAACAAGGAGGCTTTCTTT	-	TRBV14	TRBJ1-1	-
CASSLWVAGQNSWGTDTQYF	TGTGCCAGCAGTTTATGGGTGGCGGGTCAGAATAGCTGGGGCACAGATACGCAGTATTTT	-	TRBV27	TRBJ2-3	-
CASSDQGTGYTF	TGTGCCAGCAGTGATCAGGGGACTGGCTACACCTTC	-	TRBV6-1	TRBJ1-2	-
CASSPTAGFSGNTIYF	TGTGCCAGCTCACCCACAGCCGGCTTCTCTGGAAACACCATATATTTT	-	TRBV18	TRBJ1-3	-
CSVTANYGYTF	TGCAGCGTGACAGCTAACTATGGCTACACCTTC	-	TRBV29-1	TRBJ1-2	few
CASSDTGKNSPLHF	TGTGCCAGCAGTGACACCGGGAAAAATTCACCCCTCCACTTT	-	TRBV2	TRBJ1-6	-
CASSLTGRPEAFF	TGTGCCAGCAGCTTGACAGGGAGGCCTGAAGCTTTCTTT	TRBD1	TRBV7-2	TRBJ1-1	-
CASRWDRVVGELFF	TGTGCCAGCAGATGGGACAGGGTTGTCGGGGAGCTGTTTTTT	TRBD1	TRBV13	TRBJ2-2	-
CASGSKRETQYF	TGTGCCAGCGGTAGTAAACGAGAGACCCAGTACTTC	-	TRBV7-7	TRBJ2-5	-
CASSLGTYSYEQYF	TGTGCCAGCAGCTTAGGCACCTACTCCTACGAGCAGTACTTC	-	TRBV7-8	TRBJ2-7	-
CASRPRTGQETQYF	TGTGCCAGCAGACCTAGGACAGGCCAAGAGACCCAGTACTTC	TRBD1	TRBV6-5	TRBJ2-5	-
CASSLVGTGSNQPQHF	TGTGCCAGCAGCTTAGTAGGTACAGGGAGCAATCAGCCCCAGCATTTT	-	TRBV7-2	TRBJ1-5	-
CASSLAGLAGGETQYF	TGCGCCAGCAGCTTGGCCGGGCTAGCGGGAGGAGAGACCCAGTACTTC	TRBD2	TRBV5-1	TRBJ2-5	-
CASSPGQGSANEKLFF	TGTGCCAGCTCACCTGGACAGGGTTCGGCTAATGAAAAACTGTTTTTT	TRBD1	TRBV18	TRBJ1-4	-
CASTKTGETGELFF	TGTGCCAGCACAAAAACAGGGGAGACCGGGGAGCTGTTTTTT	TRBD1	TRBV2	TRBJ2-2	-
CASSPTGNTEAFF	TGTGCCAGCAGCCCAACAGGGAACACTGAAGCTTTCTTT	-	TRBV7-6	TRBJ1-1	once
CASSMAARGLYGYTF	TGTGCCAGTAGTATGGCGGCCAGGGGGCTGTATGGCTACACCTTC	TRBD1	TRBV19	TRBJ1-2	-
CASSPDLRDSPRNEQFF	TGCGCCAGCAGCCCAGACCTCCGGGACTCCCCTCGTAATGAGCAGTTCTTC	-	TRBV4-3	TRBJ2-1	-
CASRGTGSYGYTF	TGTGCCAGCAGGGGGACAGGGAGTTATGGCTACACCTTC	TRBD1	TRBV7-9	TRBJ1-2	-
CASSLARGGTTNEKLFF	TGTGCCAGCAGCTTAGCGCGGGGGGGCACAACTAATGAAAAACTGTTTTTT	-	TRBV7-9	TRBJ1-4	-
CASSPATGLYGYTF	TGTGCCAGCAGCCCGGCCACAGGGCTTTATGGCTACACCTTC	-	TRBV7-9	TRBJ1-2	-
CSVAGVTDTQYF	TGCAGCGTTGCCGGGGTGACAGATACGCAGTATTTT	-	TRBV29-1	TRBJ2-3	-
CASSHPLTSYEQYF	TGTGCCAGCAGCCACCCTCTTACATCCTACGAGCAGTACTTC	-	TRBV6-6	TRBJ2-7	-
CASTATGAAEAFF	TGTGCCAGCACCGCGACAGGGGCGGCTGAAGCTTTCTTT	TRBD1	TRBV5-4	TRBJ1-1	-
CASSSSRVLEQFF	TGTGCCAGCAGTTCTTCACGAGTTTTGGAGCAGTTCTTC	-	TRBV7-6	TRBJ2-1	-
CASSEIRGSGANVLTF	TGTGCCAGCAGTGAAATTCGGGGTTCTGGGGCCAACGTCCTGACTTTC	-	TRBV25-1	TRBJ2-6	once
CASSIGTVKNTEAFF	TGTGCCAGTAGTATAGGGACAGTTAAGAACACTGAAGCTTTCTTT	-	TRBV19	TRBJ1-1	-
CASSQGGQDMNTEAFF	TGTGCCAGCAGCCAAGGAGGGCAAGACATGAACACTGAAGCTTTCTTT	-	TRBV4-2	TRBJ1-1	medium-sized
CASSPPSQVGGQPQHF	TGCGCCAGCAGTCCACCGAGTCAGGTCGGTGGGCAGCCCCAGCATTTT	-	TRBV23-1	TRBJ1-5	-
CASSLQGARGEAFF	TGTGCCAGCAGCCTACAGGGGGCGCGAGGTGAAGCTTTCTTT	TRBD1	TRBV7-2	TRBJ1-1	-
CASSEQIYEQYF	TGTGCCAGCAGTGAACAGATCTACGAGCAGTACTTC	-	TRBV25-1	TRBJ2-7	few
CASSQASGGTYEQYF	TGCGCCAGCAGCCAAGCTAGCGGGGGGACCTACGAGCAGTACTTC	TRBD2	TRBV4-1	TRBJ2-7	-
CASSLSYRMGNEQFF	TGTGCCAGCAGTTTATCGTACAGGATGGGCAATGAGCAGTTCTTC	-	TRBV27	TRBJ2-1	-
CASSGGDETQYF	TGTGCCAGCAGCGGGGGGGACGAGACCCAGTACTTC	-	TRBV9	TRBJ2-5	once